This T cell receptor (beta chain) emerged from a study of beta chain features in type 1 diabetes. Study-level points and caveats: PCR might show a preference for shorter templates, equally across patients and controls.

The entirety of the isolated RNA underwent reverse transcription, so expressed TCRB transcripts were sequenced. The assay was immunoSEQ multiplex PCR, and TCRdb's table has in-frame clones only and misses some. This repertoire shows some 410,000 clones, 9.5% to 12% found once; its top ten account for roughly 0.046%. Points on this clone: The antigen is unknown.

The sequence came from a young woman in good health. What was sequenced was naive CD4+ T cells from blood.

The CDR3 nucleotides read TGTGCCAGCTCACCTGGACAGGGGGCCACAGATACGCAGTATTTT. This codes for CASSPGQGATDTQYF. This chain joins TRBV18 and TRBJ2-3; 11 bases align to TRBD1. The germline gives CDR1 KGHSH, CDR2 LQKENI. V lost 3 bases to trimming and J lost 2 bases; unmatched junction nucleotides: 1. This CDR3 has 15 amino acids.